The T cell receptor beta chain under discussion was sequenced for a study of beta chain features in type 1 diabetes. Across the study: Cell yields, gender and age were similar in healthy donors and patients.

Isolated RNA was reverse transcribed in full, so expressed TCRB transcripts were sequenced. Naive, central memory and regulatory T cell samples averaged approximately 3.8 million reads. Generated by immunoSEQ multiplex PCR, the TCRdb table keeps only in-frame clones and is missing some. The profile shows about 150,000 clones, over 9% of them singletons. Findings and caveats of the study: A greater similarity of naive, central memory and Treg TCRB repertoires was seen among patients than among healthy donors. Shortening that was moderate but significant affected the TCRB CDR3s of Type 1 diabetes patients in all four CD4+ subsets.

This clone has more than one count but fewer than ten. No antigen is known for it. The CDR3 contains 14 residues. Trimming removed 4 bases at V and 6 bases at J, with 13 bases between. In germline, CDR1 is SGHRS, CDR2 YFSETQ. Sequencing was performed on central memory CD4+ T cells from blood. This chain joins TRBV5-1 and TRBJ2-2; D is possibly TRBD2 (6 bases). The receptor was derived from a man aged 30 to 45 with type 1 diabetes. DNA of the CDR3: TGCGCCAGCAGCCACGGAGGGCCGGCCGGGGAGCTGTTTTTT. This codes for CASSHGGPAGELFF. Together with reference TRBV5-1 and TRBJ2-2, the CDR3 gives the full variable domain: KAGVTQTPRYLIKTRGQQVTLSCSPISGHRSVSWYQQTPGQGLQFLFEYFSETQRNKGNFPGRFSGRQFSNSRSEMNVSTLELGDSALYLCASSHGGPAGELFFGEGSRLTVL.